The entry below describes one T cell receptor beta chain. T-cell subsets were not sorted; bulk bone marrow was analyzed. This sample was taken from a study of hypomethylating agent response in myelodysplastic syndrome. At the level of the study: Of the myelodysplastic syndrome patients, some ten were male, 2 female.

Under the authors' procedure: Previously reported viral-epitope specificity per VDJdb covered 1.5% to 2% of 150,000 to 200,000 unique clonotypes. Sequencing was performed with immunoSEQ multiplex PCR; in TCRdb, only in-frame clones are kept and a portion is missing. D and trimming were read from the DNA, whereas the V and J calls and clone size are those reported in that table. This table holds some 6,000 clones, 70% to 90% found once. The source is a human donor with myelodysplastic syndrome. The sample consisted of bone marrow, taken before or after starting hypomethylating agent treatment for myelodysplastic syndrome (not recorded which).

In DNA form, the CDR3 reads TGTGCCAGCAGGCGCGGGGGGTCTTCTCCTGAGCAGTTCTTC. Its translation: CASRRGGSSPEQFF. The chain carries TRBV7-2 and TRBJ2-1; 8 positions match TRBD2. Germline lookup yields CDR1 SGHTA and CDR2 FQGNSA. CDR3 length: 14 amino acids. V shed 6 bases and J 9 bases; nucleotides not matched to a gene: 10.